The next 27 T cell receptor beta chains were all read from a single sample in a study of T cells in localized non-small cell lung cancer. Generated by immunoSEQ multiplex PCR, the TCRdb table keeps only in-frame clones and is missing some. The table has around 91,000 clones, 87% seen once. Sequencing used peripheral blood, obtained before any cancer treatment. The source is a man between 40 and 70 years old with stage I squamous cell lung carcinoma.

This rearrangement joins TRBV19 to TRBJ1-2; 7 positions match TRBD1. The CDR3 contains 14 residues. The ends lost 1 base at V and 4 bases at J; junction bases unmatched: 3. CDR1 LNHDA and CDR2 SQIVND come from the germline V gene (reference sequence). This chain's CDR3 is CASSIGAGGYGYTF. The CDR3 region has the DNA TGTGCCAGTAGTATAGGGGCAGGGGGCTATGGCTACACCTTC. The full variable domain, with the rest looked up from reference TRBV19 and TRBJ1-2, is DGGITQSPKYLFRKEGQNVTLSCEQNLNHDAMYWYRQDPGQGLRLIYYSQIVNDFQKGDIAEGYSVSREKKESFPLTVTSAQKNPTAFYLCASSIGAGGYGYTFGSGTRLTVV.

The chain couples TRBV29-1 to TRBJ1-1; a possible D gene is TRBD1 (5 bases). Germline V CDR1 and CDR2: SQVTM, ANQGSEA. V was trimmed by 4 bases and J by 6 bases, leaving 15 bases between them. The CDR3 spans 13 residues. As DNA, the CDR3 is TGCAGCGTTGTCGCAGGGCGGATCTCTGAAGCTTTCTTT. Encoded protein: CSVVAGRISEAFF.

The V gene is TRBV19, the J gene TRBJ2-6; D is ambiguous. This CDR3 has 18 residues. Trimming removed 3 bases at V and 1 base at J, with 16 bases between. CDR1 and CDR2 from the germline V gene are LNHDA and SQIVND (reference sequence). CDR3 amino acids: CASSMGRVVFSGANVLTF. CDR3 coding DNA: TGTGCCAGTAGTATGGGAAGGGTGGTCTTTTCTGGGGCCAACGTCCTGACTTTC.

This chain uses TRBV5-1 with TRBJ1-2; 7 bases agree with TRBD1. Per germline, CDR1 SGHRS and CDR2 YFSETQ. V shed 0 bases, J shed 4 bases, and the junction held 9 bases outside the gene matches. The CDR3 spans 16 residues. CDR3 sequence (DNA): TGCGCCAGCAGCTTGGGCATCGACAGGGTCCCCTATGGCTACACCTTC. Encoded protein: CASSLGIDRVPYGYTF.

The gene calls are TRBV2 and TRBJ1-4, with D unresolved. Trimming cost V 7 bases and J 3 bases, with 12 bases left between them. The germline V gene encodes CDR1 SNHLY and CDR2 FYNNEI. The CDR3 covers 14 residues. The DNA for the CDR3 is TGTGCCAGCACCCAGGACGGCTCTAATGAAAAACTGTTTTTT. Protein product: CASTQDGSNEKLFF.

At least ten counts were recorded for this clone. Other DNA variants within this sample encode the same CDR3. The chain joins TRBV5-1 to TRBJ1-1; D perhaps matches TRBD1 (5 bases). The CDR3 consists of 14 residues. The V gene lost 3 bases and the J gene lost 1 base, with 10 bases spanning the gap. Germline lookup yields CDR1 SGHRS and CDR2 YFSETQ. CDR3 nucleotide sequence: TGCGCCAGCAGCTCAGGGCAGCCGAACACTGAAGCTTTCTTT. It specifies CASSSGQPNTEAFF. Filled out from reference TRBV5-1 and TRBJ1-1, the complete variable domain reads KAGVTQTPRYLIKTRGQQVTLSCSPISGHRSVSWYQQTPGQGLQFLFEYFSETQRNKGNFPGRFSGRQFSNSRSEMNVSTLELGDSALYLCASSSGQPNTEAFFGQGTRLTVV.

The chain joins TRBV6-5 to TRBJ1-1; TRBD1 might be the D (5 bases). This CDR3 is 15 amino acids long. Trimming pared 6 bases from V and 1 base from J, leaving 15 bases between. Looked up from germline, CDR1 is MNHEY and CDR2 is SVGAGI. The CDR3 DNA is TGTGCCAGCAGCCTTGGGGGGGGTGGGAACACTGAAGCTTTCTTT. This sequence encodes CASSLGGGGNTEAFF.

The J gene is TRBJ2-5, the V gene TRBV5-1, with D tentatively TRBD1 (6 bases). This CDR3 spans 14 amino acids. V was clipped by 1 base and J by 1 base, with 8 bases between them. In germline, CDR1 is SGHRS, CDR2 YFSETQ. The CDR3 reads CASSLWGPQETQYF. In DNA, the CDR3 is TGCGCCAGCAGCTTGTGGGGGCCCCAAGAGACCCAGTACTTC.

This clone was recorded once. Other DNA sequences within the sample encode an identical CDR3. The chain combines TRBV10-3 with TRBJ1-6; 9 positions agree with TRBD1. Germline V gives CDR1 ENHRY, CDR2 SYGVKD. This CDR3 spans 13 amino acids. V lost 7 bases, J lost 6 bases, and 1 base stayed unmatched. This CDR3 reads CAIKGQGNSPLHF. The CDR3 nucleotides read TGTGCCATCAAGGGACAGGGTAATTCACCCCTCCACTTT.

The gene calls are TRBV19 and TRBJ1-3; no firm D call. This CDR3 region has 13 residues. CDR1 is LNHDA, CDR2 SQIVND, per germline (reference sequence). The V and J ends lost 6 bases and 3 bases respectively, with 9 bases between them. CDR3 amino acids: CASRREDGNTIYF. The CDR3, as DNA: TGTGCCAGTAGAAGGGAAGATGGAAACACCATATATTTT.

The J gene is TRBJ1-1, the V gene TRBV25-1; 9 bases match TRBD1. Germline CDR1 is MGHDK and CDR2 is SYGVNS. Trimming removed 5 bases from V and 6 bases from J; junction bases left unmatched: 10. This CDR3 spans 15 amino acids. The chain's CDR3 is CASSLPGTGKAEAFF. In DNA, the CDR3 is TGTGCCAGCAGTTTACCTGGGACAGGGAAAGCTGAAGCTTTCTTT.

The chain joins TRBV4-1 to TRBJ1-3; TRBD1 matches at 8 bases. The junction had 9 bases not matched to a gene; V was cut back by 4 bases and J by 7 bases. The CDR3 covers 15 residues. The V gene's germline CDR1 is MGHRA and CDR2 YSYEKL. The CDR3 loop reads CASSPVGQGGNTIYF. The CDR3 bases are TGCGCCAGCAGCCCGGTAGGACAGGGAGGGAACACCATATATTTT.

The gene calls are TRBV4-1 and TRBJ2-5; the D is unclear. Between the trimmed V and J ends, which lost 0 bases and 0 bases, there was a span of 8 bases. The CDR3 sequence is 15 residues long. Looked up from germline, CDR1 is MGHRA and CDR2 is YSYEKL. This chain's CDR3 is CASSQDKEYQETQYF. The CDR3 DNA reads TGCGCCAGCAGCCAAGATAAGGAGTACCAAGAGACCCAGTACTTC.

This chain links TRBV28 with TRBJ1-1, with a weak D call TRBD1 (5 bases). Germline CDR1 and CDR2: MDHEN and SYDVKM. CDR3 length: 12 residues. V was shortened by 10 bases and J by 11 bases, with 20 bases between the two germline ends. The CDR3 reads CATHPQGFRAFF. CDR3 nucleotide sequence: TGTGCCACCCACCCTCAGGGCTTTCGGGCTTTCTTT.

The chain combines TRBV27 with TRBJ2-1, with 8 bases lining up with TRBD1. The V gene end was trimmed by 6 bases and the J gene end by 7 bases; junction bases not matched to a gene: 8. The CDR3 loop spans 14 amino acids. CDR1 is MNHEY, CDR2 SMNVEV, per germline (reference sequence). This CDR3 is CASRDRAAGNEQFF. DNA for the CDR3: TGTGCCAGCAGGGACAGGGCCGCAGGGAATGAGCAGTTCTTC.

J is TRBJ1-5 and V is TRBV2; 9 nucleotides agree with TRBD1. Losses at the gene ends were 6 bases for V and 5 bases for J; bases not matched to a gene: 5. The germline gives CDR1 SNHLY, CDR2 FYNNEI. The CDR3 contains 14 residues. In nucleotides, the CDR3 is TGTGCCAGCAGCGCTACAGGGGGCTATCAGCCCCAGCATTTT. As protein: CASSATGGYQPQHF. The full variable domain, its missing parts supplied by reference TRBV2 and TRBJ1-5, is EPEVTQTPSHQVTQMGQEVILRCVPISNHLYFYWYRQILGQKVEFLVSFYNNEISEKSEIFDDQFSVERPDGSNFTLKIRSTKLEDSAMYFCASSATGGYQPQHFGDGTRLSIL.

The V and J genes are TRBV7-9 and TRBJ2-7; D possibly corresponds to TRBD2 (6 bases). CDR1 and CDR2 from the germline V gene are SEHNR and FQNEAQ (reference sequence). CDR3 length: 14 residues. V was pared by 2 bases and J by 2 bases, with 10 bases between. Written as DNA, the CDR3 is TGTGCCAGCAGCTTAAGGAGGGAACCCTACGAGCAGTACTTC. This encodes CASSLRREPYEQYF.

CDR3 DNA sequence: TGTGCCGGATGCGATAATAGCAATCAGCCCCAGCATTTT. It yields the protein CAGCDNSNQPQHF. The chain combines TRBV2 with TRBJ1-5; D gene unclear. Germline assignment: CDR1 SNHLY and CDR2 FYNNEI. Trimming cost V 11 bases and J 0 bases, with 11 bases left between them. The CDR3 consists of 13 residues.

The chain couples TRBV10-3 to TRBJ1-1, with no clear D. Trimming left V 7 bases short and J 2 bases short, with 14 bases between. The CDR3 extends over 14 amino acids. Germline V gene sequence: CDR1 ENHRY, CDR2 SYGVKD. The CDR3 is CAIKGQTQNTEAFF. DNA of the CDR3: TGTGCCATCAAGGGCCAAACTCAAAACACTGAAGCTTTCTTT.

The J gene is TRBJ1-2, the V gene TRBV10-3; 9 nucleotides align to TRBD1. CDR1 ENHRY and CDR2 SYGVKD come from the germline V gene. The ends lost 6 bases at V and 5 bases at J; junction bases unmatched: 16. The CDR3 is 17 amino acids. CDR3 nucleotides: TGTGCCATCAGGGGGGGTCCCGGGACAGGGTTCGAATATGGCTACACCTTC. Amino acid sequence: CAIRGGPGTGFEYGYTF.

The CDR3 nucleotides read TGTGCCAGTAGGCCGCGGGGGGACCCAGATACGCAGTATTTT. It is translated as CASRPRGDPDTQYF. The gene calls are TRBV19 and TRBJ2-3; 8 bases are a match to TRBD2. CDR1 LNHDA and CDR2 SQIVND come from the germline V gene (reference sequence). V trimming: 6 bases; J trimming: 4 bases; junction bases outside the gene matches: 6. The CDR3 spans 14 residues.

This clone was detected a few times. The chain employs TRBV30 and TRBJ1-5, with 7 bases aligning to TRBD1. From germline, CDR1 is GTSNPN and CDR2 SVGIG (reference sequence). The CDR3 is 13 residues long. Unmatched junction bases numbered 3, after V lost 5 bases and J lost 2 bases. CDR3 amino acids: CAWGTVGNQPQHF. The CDR3 DNA sequence: TGTGCCTGGGGGACAGTTGGCAATCAGCCCCAGCATTTT.

The V gene is TRBV19, the J gene TRBJ1-1; D is possibly TRBD1 (6 bases). In germline, CDR1 is LNHDA, CDR2 SQIVND (reference sequence). The CDR3 loop spans 15 amino acids. The V end was cut by 6 bases, the J end by 5 bases, with 19 bases between. The CDR3 reads CASSTMGGVRTEAFF. Written as DNA, the CDR3 is TGTGCCAGTAGCACGATGGGGGGCGTTAGGACTGAAGCTTTCTTT.

The V and J genes are TRBV5-3 and TRBJ2-7; no definite D call. TRBV5-3 qualifies as an ORF whose function is uncertain. Trimming left V 2 bases short and J 2 bases short, with 8 bases between. This CDR3 contains 13 residues. The DNA for the CDR3 is TGTGCCAGAAGCTTCCATCACCCCTACGAGCAGTACTTC. It is translated as CARSFHHPYEQYF.

This clone has only one observation. The chain combines TRBV19 with TRBJ1-5, with D maybe TRBD1 (5 bases). Looked up from germline, CDR1 is LNHDA and CDR2 is SQIVND (reference sequence). V shed 8 bases and J shed 1 base, with 15 bases lying between them. The CDR3 extends over 15 amino acids. The DNA of the CDR3 is TGTGCCAGTCATATGTCAGGGATGAGCAATCAGCCCCAGCATTTT. It is translated as CASHMSGMSNQPQHF.

The chain combines TRBV18 with TRBJ2-7; the D gene is possibly TRBD2 (6 bases). Trimming took off 3 bases at V and 7 bases at J, with 13 bases between the two ends. This CDR3 contains 13 residues. Germline CDR1 KGHSH, CDR2 LQKENI. Here the CDR3 DNA reads TGTGCCAGCTCACCCAGGTCGGAGGGGGAGCAGTACTTC. Translating it yields CASSPRSEGEQYF.

V is TRBV5-1 and J is TRBJ2-2, with 7 bases lining up with TRBD2. Germline assignment: CDR1 SGHRS and CDR2 YFSETQ. The CDR3 length is 14 residues. Trimming removed 0 bases from V and 6 bases from J; junction bases left unmatched: 2. This chain's CDR3 is CASSLDGGAGELFF. Written as DNA, the CDR3 is TGCGCCAGCAGCTTGGATGGGGGGGCCGGGGAGCTGTTTTTT.